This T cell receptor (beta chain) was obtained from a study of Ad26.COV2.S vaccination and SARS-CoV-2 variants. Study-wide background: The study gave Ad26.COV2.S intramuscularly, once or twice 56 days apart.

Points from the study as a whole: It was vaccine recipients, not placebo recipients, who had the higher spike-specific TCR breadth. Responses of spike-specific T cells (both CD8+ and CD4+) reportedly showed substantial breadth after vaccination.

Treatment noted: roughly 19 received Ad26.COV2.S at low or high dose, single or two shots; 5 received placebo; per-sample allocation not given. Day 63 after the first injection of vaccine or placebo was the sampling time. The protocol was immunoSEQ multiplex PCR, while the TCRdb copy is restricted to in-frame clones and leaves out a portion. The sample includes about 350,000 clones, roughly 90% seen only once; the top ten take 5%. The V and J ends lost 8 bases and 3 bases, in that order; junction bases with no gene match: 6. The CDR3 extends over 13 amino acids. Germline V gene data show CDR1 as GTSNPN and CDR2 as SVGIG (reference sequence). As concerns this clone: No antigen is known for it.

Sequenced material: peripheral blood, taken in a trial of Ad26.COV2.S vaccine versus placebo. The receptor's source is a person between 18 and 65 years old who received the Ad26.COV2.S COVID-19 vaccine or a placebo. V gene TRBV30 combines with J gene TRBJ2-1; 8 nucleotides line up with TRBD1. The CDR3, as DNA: TGTGCCCACGCCGGACAGGGCTACAATGAGCAGTTCTTC. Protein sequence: CAHAGQGYNEQFF. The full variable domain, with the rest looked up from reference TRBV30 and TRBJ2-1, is SQTIHQWPATLVQPVGSPLSLECTVEGTSNPNLYWYRQAAGRGLQLLFYSVGIGQISSEVPQNLSASRPQDRQFILSSKKLLLSDSGFYLCAHAGQGYNEQFFGPGTRLTVL.